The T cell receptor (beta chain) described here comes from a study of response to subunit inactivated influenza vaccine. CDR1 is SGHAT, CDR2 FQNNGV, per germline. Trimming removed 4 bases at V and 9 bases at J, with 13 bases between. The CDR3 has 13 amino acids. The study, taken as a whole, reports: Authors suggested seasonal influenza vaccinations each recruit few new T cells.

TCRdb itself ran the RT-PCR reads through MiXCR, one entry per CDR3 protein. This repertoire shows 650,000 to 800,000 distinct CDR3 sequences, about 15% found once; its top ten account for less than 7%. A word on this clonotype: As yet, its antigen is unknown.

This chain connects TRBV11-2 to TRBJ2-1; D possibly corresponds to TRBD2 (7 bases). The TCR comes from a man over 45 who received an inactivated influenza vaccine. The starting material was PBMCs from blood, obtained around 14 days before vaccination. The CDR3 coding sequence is TGTGCCAGCAGCTGGGGGGGCGCAATTGAGCAGTTCTTC. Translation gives CASSWGGAIEQFF.